This record concerns one TCR beta chain sequence. The antigen is undetermined. TCRdb keeps only in-frame clones here, not all; method: immunoSEQ multiplex PCR. The table records more than 85,000 clones, roughly nine tenths of them present only once. The sample originates from a study of T cell responses to AZD1222 COVID-19 vaccine. At the level of the study: Second-dose intervals near 4 or 12 weeks were combined. Study-wide results and limits: The donors showed a predominance of white British ancestry and of females, with possible underestimation of clonal diversity. Nearly half of unique spike-specific TCRs reportedly avoided B.1.351 and B.1.1.7 mutated regions.

The germline CDR1 and CDR2 sequences are LGHDT and YNNKEL (reference sequence). V shed 1 base and J shed 4 bases, with 11 bases lying between them. This CDR3 spans 14 amino acids. The chain links TRBV3-1 (or the pseudogene TRBV3-2) to TRBJ2-7; D unclear. The source of this sequence is an adult in good health. The input for sequencing was peripheral blood, taken on day 0 of AZD1222 vaccination. CDR3 residues: CASSQVSQTYEQYF. CDR3 nucleotide sequence: TGTGCCAGCAGCCAAGTCAGTCAGACTTACGAGCAGTACTTC.